This T cell receptor beta chain appears in the sequencing data of a study of shared T cell receptors in the human thymus. TCRdb's copy holds only in-frame clones and misses some; the assay was immunoSEQ multiplex PCR. The repertoire consists of 640,000 or so clones, with roughly 86% occurring once and the leading ten covering 0.0094%. This CDR3 is 15 amino acids long. Between the trimmed V and J ends, which lost 4 bases and 0 bases, there was a span of 13 bases. Germline V gene data show CDR1 as SGHKS and CDR2 as YYEKEE (reference sequence). This sample was also put to use in a study of human thymus T cells. As reported in that work: It was healthy Finnish infants having corrective surgery for congenital heart defects who were the donors. Resections were taken during corrective heart surgery, and the thymus tissue came from these. Thymic and blood repertoires appeared to carry a bias in their V and J gene usage. Thymic repertoires from unrelated individuals overlapped highly, related research reported.

The receptor comes from a boy younger than two with a congenital heart defect. The source material was thymocytes. V and J are TRBV5-5 and TRBJ1-1; tentative D call: TRBD1 (6 bases). CDR3 nucleotide sequence: TGTGCCAGCAGCATACAGGGTTCGTTGAACACTGAAGCTTTCTTT. Its translation: CASSIQGSLNTEAFF.